The present TCR beta chain was sequenced within a study of blood T cell repertoires in COVID-19. Profiling relied on immunoSEQ multiplex PCR, and the TCRdb table lists in-frame clones only, not all of them. In the table there are fewer than 700,000 clones, approximately 88% of which are singletons. CDR3 length: 13 amino acids. From germline, CDR1 is LNHDA and CDR2 SQIVND (reference sequence). Trimming removed 6 bases from V and 5 bases from J, with 10 bases in between. The receptor was derived from a woman between 45 and 60 years old with COVID-19, enrolled during active disease. Sequenced: peripheral blood. The chain joins TRBV19 to TRBJ2-2; D ambiguous. This CDR3 is CASSPRHTGELFF. In nucleotides, the CDR3 is TGTGCCAGTAGCCCCAGACATACCGGGGAGCTGTTTTTT.